This entry is about one T cell receptor (beta chain). Its matching antigen is unknown. With V trimmed by 1 base and J by 4 bases, 4 bases remained unmatched. The CDR3 has 14 amino acids. CDR1 is LNHNV, CDR2 YYDKDF, per germline (reference sequence). This entry comes from a study of cytomegalovirus exposure and HLA in healthy donors. Points from the study as a whole: CMV serostatus was the sole immune exposure data available. Relative to equally common others, HLA-associated TCR beta chains showed greater clonal expansion in a later analysis.

With 60 Vbeta and 13 Jbeta primers, the PCR was carried out. Authors' methods: Later, 80 million or so unique TCR beta chains were counted in an analysis, and about 10 million of them were shared. Here immunoSEQ multiplex PCR was the method, and the copy in TCRdb shows in-frame clones only, minus some. From that table come the V and J calls and clone size; the DNA was used to work out D and trimming. The repertoire holds under 200,000 clones, with roughly 80% as singletons. This chain links TRBV15 with TRBJ2-7, with TRBD1 matching 7 bases. Sequencing was performed on PBMCs. The TCR was taken from a woman between 50 and 59 years old in good health and CMV-seronegative. In DNA form, the CDR3 reads TGTGCCACCAGCAGAGTTAGGGGGCTTTACGAGCAGTACTTC. This gives the protein CATSRVRGLYEQYF. The variable domain in full, completed from reference TRBV15 and TRBJ2-7, reads DAMVIQNPRYQVTQFGKPVTLSCSQTLNHNVMYWYQQKSSQAPKLLFHYYDKDFNNEADTPDNFQSRRPNTSFCFLDIRSPGLGDTAMYLCATSRVRGLYEQYFGPGTRLTVT.